These 10 T cell receptor beta chains share one sample of origin, sequenced in a study of regulatory T cells. Amplification used 52 TRBV primers and 13 TRBJ primers. Method: immunoSEQ multiplex PCR; TCRdb's copy keeps in-frame clones and lacks some. Of approximately 18,000 clones listed, around 80% are singletons. The antigens of these receptors remain unknown. Points from the study as a whole: In CD3G-deficient patients, conventional CD4+ T cells were enriched for hydrophobic CDR3 residues at positions 6 and 7.

Sequencing was performed on conventional CD4+ T cells sorted from blood. The receptors here all came from a person between 30 and 45 years old with CD3G deficiency.

Notes on this clone: One end of the junction is discordant with germline, which a read error may explain. The gene calls are TRBV10-3 and TRBJ2-3; D is perhaps TRBD1 (5 bases). CDR1 and CDR2 from the germline V gene are ENHRY and SYGVKD. This CDR3 is 12 amino acids long. The CDR3 reads CAISGRTGTQYF. As DNA, the CDR3 is TGTGCCATCAGTGGTCGCACAGGTACGCAGTATTTT.

The chain joins TRBV5-1 to TRBJ1-2; 9 bases are shared with TRBD1. The CDR3 is 14 residues long. Germline-derived CDR1 and CDR2 are SGHRS and YFSETQ. V shed 3 bases and J 2 bases; nucleotides not matched to a gene: 2. The DNA for the CDR3 is TGCGCCAGCAGCTCTGGACAGGGGAACTATGGCTACACCTTC. Protein: CASSSGQGNYGYTF.

This chain connects TRBV7-8 to TRBJ2-7, with 8 bases fitting TRBD1. From germline, CDR1 is SGHVS and CDR2 FQNEAQ. With V trimmed by 3 bases and J by 6 bases, 1 base remained unmatched. The CDR3 spans 12 residues. CDR3 nucleotide sequence: TGTGCCAGCAGCTTCACAGGGGGCGAGCAGTACTTC. The encoded protein is CASSFTGGEQYF. The full variable domain, its missing parts supplied by reference TRBV7-8 and TRBJ2-7, is GAGVSQSPRYKVAKRGQDVALRCDPISGHVSLFWYQQALGQGPEFLTYFQNEAQLDKSGLPSDRFFAERPEGSVSTLKIQRTQQEDSAVYLCASSFTGGEQYFGPGTRLTVT.

This rearrangement joins TRBV7-9 to TRBJ2-2, with D possibly matching TRBD2 (5 bases). The ends were cut back, 2 bases at V and 5 bases at J, with 15 bases in the middle. The CDR3 runs 16 residues. From germline, CDR1 is SEHNR and CDR2 FQNEAQ (reference sequence). The CDR3 bases are TGTGCCAGCAGCTTACGGCCCTCTGGACTGACCGGGGAGCTGTTTTTT. This gives the protein CASSLRPSGLTGELFF.

The V gene is TRBV13, the J gene TRBJ2-3, with TRBD2 matching over 8 bases. The CDR3 length is 14 residues. The junction had 8 bases not matched to a gene; V was cut back by 7 bases and J by 5 bases. The germline gives CDR1 PRHDT, CDR2 FYEKMQ (reference sequence). The CDR3 sequence is CASNRGGRRDTQYF. In DNA form, the CDR3 reads TGTGCCAGCAACCGGGGGGGTCGAAGAGATACGCAGTATTTT.

The V and J genes are TRBV7-9 and TRBJ2-1, with 14 bases lining up with TRBD2. This CDR3 has 17 amino acids. Looked up from germline, CDR1 is SEHNR and CDR2 is FQNEAQ (reference sequence). Trimming removed 5 bases from V and 7 bases from J; junction bases left unmatched: 10. The CDR3 here is CASSKYAGTSGSNEQFF. CDR3 coding DNA: TGTGCCAGCAGCAAATACGCCGGGACTAGCGGGAGTAATGAGCAGTTCTTC.

The rearrangement uses TRBV6-1 and TRBJ1-1; tentative D call: TRBD1 (5 bases). V was clipped by 6 bases and J by 4 bases, with 15 bases between them. Germline CDR1 MNHNS, CDR2 SASEGT. This CDR3 is built from 14 residues. CDR3 sequence: CASSLGWQGTEAFF. The CDR3 nucleotides are TGTGCCAGCAGCCTTGGGTGGCAGGGCACTGAAGCTTTCTTT.

The chain employs TRBV18 and TRBJ2-7, with no clear D. CDR1 and CDR2 from the germline V gene are KGHSH and LQKENI. V lost 4 bases and J lost 6, with 13 bases in between. The CDR3 length is 13 residues. The CDR3 nucleotides read TGTGCCAGCTCACTTGGAACAGCCCGCGAGCAGTACTTC. Protein: CASSLGTAREQYF. The full variable domain, its missing parts supplied by reference TRBV18 and TRBJ2-7, is NAGVMQNPRHLVRRRGQEARLRCSPMKGHSHVYWYRQLPEEGLKFMVYLQKENIIDESGMPKERFSAEFPKEGPSILRIQQVVRGDSAAYFCASSLGTAREQYFGPGTRLTVT.

In DNA, the CDR3 is TGTGCCAGCAGTTACATAGGGGGGGATACTGGCTACACCTTC. It specifies CASSYIGGDTGYTF. The rearrangement links TRBV6-6 to TRBJ1-2; D possibly corresponds to TRBD1 (6 bases). The CDR3 is 14 amino acids. Germline assignment: CDR1 MNHNY and CDR2 SVGAGI (reference sequence). The V and J ends lost 2 bases and 7 bases respectively, with 14 bases between them.

The V call is TRBV7-9, the J call TRBJ2-3; D assignment may be TRBD1 or TRBD2 (5 bases each). The CDR3 loop spans 14 amino acids. In germline, CDR1 is SEHNR, CDR2 FQNEAQ (reference sequence). V gave up 8 bases and J gave up 3 bases, with 15 bases separating them. The CDR3 DNA is TGTGCCAGCCGCAATCGGGGCTTGACAGATACGCAGTATTTT. Residues: CASRNRGLTDTQYF.